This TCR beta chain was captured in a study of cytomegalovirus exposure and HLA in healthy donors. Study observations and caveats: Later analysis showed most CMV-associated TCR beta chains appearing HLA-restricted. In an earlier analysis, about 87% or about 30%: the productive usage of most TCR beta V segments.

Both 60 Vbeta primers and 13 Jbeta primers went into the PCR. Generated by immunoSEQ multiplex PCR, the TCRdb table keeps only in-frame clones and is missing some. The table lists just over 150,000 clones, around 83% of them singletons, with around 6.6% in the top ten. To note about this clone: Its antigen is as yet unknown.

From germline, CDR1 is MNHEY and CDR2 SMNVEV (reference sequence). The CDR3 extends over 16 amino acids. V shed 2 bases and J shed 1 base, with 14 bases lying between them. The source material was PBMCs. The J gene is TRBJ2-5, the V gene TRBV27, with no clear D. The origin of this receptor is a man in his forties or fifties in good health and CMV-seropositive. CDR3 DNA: TGTGCCAGCAGTTTACTCCCTCCCCTCGGCCAAGAGACCCAGTACTTC. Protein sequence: CASSLLPPLGQETQYF.